Listed below are T cell receptor beta chains from one sample, sequenced in a study of blood T cell repertoires in COVID-19. Assay used: immunoSEQ multiplex PCR; TCRdb lists only in-frame clones, some missing. The top ten hold 0.75% to 0.85% of the sample, which has 450,000 or so clones, approximately 90% seen once. The specimen was peripheral blood. Receptor source: a man aged 18 to 35 with COVID-19, enrolled during active disease. Both conserved end residues are part of each CDR3. The D gene is left open where the match is weak.

>-|TRBV7-3|TRBJ2-1|15
CASSLTFTGDDEQFF
TGTGCCAGCAGCTTAACCTTTACGGGAGACGATGAGCAGTTCTTC
>TRBD1|TRBV7-8|TRBJ1-1|15
CASSYNRGGPSEAFF
TGTGCCAGCAGCTACAACAGGGGGGGCCCCTCAGAAGCTTTCTTT
>TRBD1|TRBV5-4|TRBJ2-7|15
CASSLRTGTGYEQYF
TGTGCCAGCAGCCTTAGAACCGGGACAGGCTACGAGCAGTACTTC
>TRBD2|TRBV11-2|TRBJ2-2|16
CASSLTSGRGTGELFF
TGTGCCAGCAGCTTGACTAGCGGGAGGGGGACCGGGGAGCTGTTTTTT
>-|TRBV18|TRBJ2-1|13
CASSPLADNEQFF
TGTGCCAGCTCGCCGCTAGCTGACAATGAGCAGTTCTTC
>-|TRBV28|TRBJ1-1|14
CASSSLGGNTEAFF
TGTGCCAGCAGTTCCTTGGGGGGGAACACTGAAGCTTTCTTT
>TRBD1|TRBV9|TRBJ1-4|16
CASSVGTGSTNEKLFF
TGTGCCAGCAGCGTGGGGACAGGCAGTACTAATGAAAAACTGTTTTTT
>-|TRBV9|TRBJ2-3|13
CASSPRVTDTQYF
TGTGCCAGCAGCCCTCGGGTCACAGATACGCAGTATTTT
>-|TRBV7-8|TRBJ1-4|14
CASSQYGADEKLFF
TGTGCCAGCAGTCAATATGGGGCGGATGAAAAACTGTTTTTT
>-|TRBV9|TRBJ2-3|12
CASSPPYGTQYF
TGTGCCAGCAGCCCCCCCTATGGTACGCAGTATTTT
>-|TRBV6-2/TRBV6-3|TRBJ1-5|14
CASSYSPGNQPQHF
TGTGCCAGCAGTTACTCTCCTGGCAATCAGCCCCAGCATTTT
>TRBD1|TRBV6-1|TRBJ2-6|16
CASSGGQVTGANVLTF
TGTGCCAGCAGTGGGGGACAGGTGACTGGGGCCAACGTCCTGACTTTC
>-|TRBV19|TRBJ2-3|16
CASSIQQSIRTDTQYF
TGTGCCAGTAGTATTCAACAGTCGATACGCACAGATACGCAGTATTTT
>TRBD1|TRBV5-3|TRBJ2-2|17
CARSPGTGGSNTGELFF
TGTGCCAGAAGCCCCGGGACAGGGGGATCGAACACCGGGGAGCTGTTTTTT
>-|TRBV27|TRBJ1-2|17
CASSSLGVGPNTHGYTF
TGTGCCAGCAGTTCCCTCGGTGTGGGGCCAAACACCCATGGCTACACCTTC